Following are 21 T cell receptor beta chains from one sample sequenced in a study of T-cell memory formation after mild COVID-19 (dated by TCRdb to the early 2020s). The receptor library was made with 5' RACE. The data were produced on an Illumina NovaSeq 6000. Using fastp at Q25 and MiXCR, TCRdb reprocessed the public reads and kept productive beta chains. Each entry merges the rows of one CDR3 protein and shows their most common DNA and genes. Here the sample has roughly 130,000 distinct CDR3 sequences; about 6% occur a single time. Approximately 2.1% of the sample goes to the ten largest clones. Specimen: PBMCs or a T cell subset sorted from them (not recorded which). The receptors originated from an adult woman who had mild COVID-19 (a few samples of this study predate the infection). The sample titles of this study are shuffled in the database, so cell type and time point are left out; the donor was told from shared clones.

There are a few counts of this clonotype. The DNA for the CDR3 is TGCAGCGTTGAAGACGATACGAGCTACGAGCAGTACTTC. Protein sequence: CSVEDDTSYEQYF. The chain links TRBV29-1 to TRBJ2-7; D ambiguous. CDR1 and CDR2 from the germline V gene are SQVTM and ANQGSEA. This CDR3 has 13 residues. V dropped 0 bases and J dropped 3 bases, with 9 bases sitting between them.

This clonotype was seen a handful of times. V gene TRBV20-1 combines with J gene TRBJ1-2; TRBD1 matches 9 bases. This CDR3 comprises 17 residues. V was clipped by 6 bases and J by 5 bases; unmatched bases: 19. Germline values: CDR1 DFQATT, CDR2 SNEGSKA (reference sequence). In DNA form, the CDR3 reads TGCAGTGCCCCGGGGGAGGGGGACAGGGCGGTACAATATGGCTACACCTTC. Translating it yields CSAPGEGDRAVQYGYTF.

The V gene is TRBV6-5, the J gene TRBJ2-5; TRBD2 agrees at 9 bases. Germline CDR1 and CDR2: MNHEY and SVGAGI. The CDR3 extends over 15 amino acids. The ends lost 2 bases at V and 4 bases at J; junction bases unmatched: 5. Written as DNA, the CDR3 is TGTGCCAGCAGTTACGGGACTAGCATCTTAGAGACCCAGTACTTC. Translated, it gives CASSYGTSILETQYF.

The gene calls are TRBV6-6 and TRBJ2-7; TRBD2 matches at 13 bases. This CDR3 spans 18 amino acids. The germline V gene encodes CDR1 MNHNY and CDR2 SVGAGI (reference sequence). V was pared by 0 bases and J by 3 bases, with 8 bases of the junction left unmatched. CDR3 amino acids: CASSYSKLAGGVIYEQYF. The CDR3 DNA follows: TGTGCCAGCAGTTACTCGAAACTAGCGGGAGGGGTAATCTACGAGCAGTACTTC.

There are a few counts of this clonotype. The V call is TRBV5-1, the J call TRBJ2-3; TRBD2 aligns across 8 bases. The V segment lost 7 bases and the J segment 0 bases; nucleotides outside the gene matches: 4. CDR1 is SGHRS, CDR2 YFSETQ, per germline. The CDR3 loop spans 14 amino acids. Written as DNA, the CDR3 is TGCGCCAGCGGAGAGCGGGGGAGCACAGATACGCAGTATTTT. Translating it yields CASGERGSTDTQYF.

This clonotype has more than one count but fewer than ten. V gene TRBV6-2 or TRBV6-3 combines with J gene TRBJ1-2; D is uncertain. Deletions cut 6 bases from V and 8 bases from J, with 10 bases between. The CDR3 length is 11 residues. Germline CDR1 and CDR2: MNHEY and SVGEGT. The CDR3 bases are TGTGCCAGCAGCCGATCAGTGGGCTACACCTTC. This encodes CASSRSVGYTF.

This clonotype has just a few counts. The gene calls are TRBV2 and TRBJ1-5; TRBD1 might be the D (5 bases). V was trimmed by 3 bases and J by 5 bases, leaving 11 bases between them. This CDR3 comprises 14 residues. Germline CDR1 and CDR2: SNHLY and FYNNEI. The CDR3 sequence is CASSDEGRDQPQHF. In nucleotides, the CDR3 is TGTGCCAGCAGTGACGAGGGGAGGGATCAGCCCCAGCATTTT.

This chain links TRBV7-2 with TRBJ2-7; 7 bases align to TRBD2. This CDR3 comprises 15 residues. The germline V gene has CDR1 SGHTA and CDR2 FQGNSA. The junction had 4 bases not matched to a gene; V was cut back by 1 base and J by 1 base. This chain's CDR3 is CASSLGSGPSYEQYF. The DNA for the CDR3 is TGTGCCAGCAGCTTAGGTAGCGGGCCTTCCTACGAGCAGTACTTC.

In DNA, the CDR3 is TGTGCCAGCAGCCCAGCTGGGACTAGCGGGTACGAGCAGTACTTC. This encodes CASSPAGTSGYEQYF. The rearrangement uses TRBV3-1 and TRBJ2-7; TRBD2 matches 12 bases. Looked up from germline, CDR1 is LGHDT and CDR2 is YNNKEL (reference sequence). The ends lost 4 bases at V and 4 bases at J; junction bases unmatched: 5. The CDR3 totals 15 residues.

Many counts were recorded for this clonotype. This chain connects TRBV29-1 to TRBJ2-7; 9 bases match TRBD1. Looked up from germline, CDR1 is SQVTM and CDR2 is ANQGSEA. The CDR3 runs to 13 residues. Trimming at V came to 7 bases and at J to 3 bases, leaving 7 bases not matched to a gene. CDR3 nucleotide sequence: TGCAGCGCCAAGGACAGGGGAGGCTACGAGCAGTACTTC. Encoded protein: CSAKDRGGYEQYF.

This clonotype was counted at least ten times. This chain uses TRBV13 with TRBJ1-3, with D possibly being TRBD1 (6 bases). Germline values: CDR1 PRHDT, CDR2 FYEKMQ (reference sequence). The V and J ends lost 2 bases and 0 bases respectively, with 8 bases between them. The CDR3 spans 15 residues. The CDR3 bases are TGTGCCAGCAGCTTAAGGACAGCCTCTGGAAACACCATATATTTT. This gives the protein CASSLRTASGNTIYF.

This clonotype has ten or more counts. The genes are TRBV29-1 and TRBJ2-3, with D possibly matching TRBD1 (6 bases). V dropped 1 base and J dropped 0 bases, with 11 bases sitting between them. The CDR3 totals 15 residues. Germline lookup yields CDR1 SQVTM and CDR2 ANQGSEA. The CDR3 nucleotides read TGCAGCGTTGAAGGGAGGACAGATAGCACAGATACGCAGTATTTT. Translated: CSVEGRTDSTDTQYF.

The sample holds many counts of this clonotype. The V gene is TRBV10-3, the J gene TRBJ2-7, with no clear D. V was pared by 4 bases and J by 5 bases, with 18 bases between. CDR3 length equals 15 residues. In germline, CDR1 is ENHRY, CDR2 SYGVKD. As DNA, the CDR3 is TGTGCCATCAGTGCTCATGATCCGGGCCCCCACGAGCAGTACTTC. Translating gives CAISAHDPGPHEQYF.

This clonotype showed up many times. The V call is TRBV11-3, the J call TRBJ1-2, with a possible D match to TRBD1 (6 bases). The germline V gene encodes CDR1 SGHNT and CDR2 YENEEA. The CDR3 sequence is 12 residues long. Trimming cost V 8 bases and J 4 bases, with 11 bases left between them. Here the CDR3 reads CASGGSAYGYTF. The CDR3 bases are TGTGCCAGCGGGGGCAGTGCCTATGGCTACACCTTC.

CDR3 sequence: CASSPNRLFTYGQYF. The CDR3 DNA is TGTGCCAGCAGTCCCAATCGACTTTTCACTTATGGGCAGTATTTT. The rearrangement links TRBV6-2 or TRBV6-3 to TRBJ2-3, with D uncertain. This CDR3 has 15 amino acids. V was pared by 5 bases and J by 11 bases, with 23 bases between. Germline CDR1 reads MNHEY; CDR2 reads SVGEGT.

The rearrangement joins TRBV29-1 to TRBJ1-1; 10 bases match TRBD1. The junction had 7 bases not matched to a gene; V was cut back by 2 bases and J by 4 bases. This CDR3 has 15 amino acids. The germline V gene has CDR1 SQVTM and CDR2 ANQGSEA. CDR3 sequence (DNA): TGCAGCGTTGAATGGCGGCGGACAGGGGGCACTGAAGCTTTCTTT. It is translated as CSVEWRRTGGTEAFF.

This clonotype was counted between two and nine times. The gene calls are TRBV7-2 and TRBJ2-7; D unclear. V was trimmed by 6 bases and J by 7 bases, leaving 13 bases between them. Germline CDR1 SGHTA, CDR2 FQGNSA. The CDR3 spans 12 residues. The CDR3 spells CASRADVGEQYF. The CDR3 DNA reads TGTGCCAGCAGAGCCGACGTGGGAGAGCAGTACTTC.

This clonotype has at least ten counts. CDR3 coding DNA: TGCGCCAGCAGCCCCGTTCAGGGCTCCTACGAGCAGTACTTC. As protein: CASSPVQGSYEQYF. The chain carries TRBV5-1 and TRBJ2-7; tentative D call: TRBD1 (5 bases). Germline values: CDR1 SGHRS, CDR2 YFSETQ. The germline V and J ends were trimmed by 4 bases and 0 bases, with 11 bases remaining between them. This CDR3 contains 14 residues.

This clonotype was counted only a few times. The chain employs TRBV4-3 and TRBJ2-7; D is undetermined. The CDR3 is 15 amino acids. The V and J ends lost 2 bases and 2 bases respectively, with 13 bases between them. Germline assignment: CDR1 LGHNA and CDR2 YSLEER. The CDR3 is CASSQRQGKAYEQYF. The CDR3 nucleotides read TGCGCCAGCAGCCAAAGACAAGGGAAGGCCTACGAGCAGTACTTC.

This clonotype occurred many times. The rearrangement joins TRBV7-6 to TRBJ2-1, with TRBD1 matching over 11 bases. V gave up 5 bases and J gave up 3 bases; unmatched junction bases: 6. The CDR3 is made up of 16 amino acids. Germline V gene lookup returns CDR1 SGHVS and CDR2 FNYEAQ. The chain's CDR3 is CASSRPGQGGYNEQFF. The CDR3 DNA reads TGTGCCAGCAGCCGGCCGGGACAGGGGGGCTACAATGAGCAGTTCTTC.

This clonotype turned up a few times. V and J are TRBV18 and TRBJ1-1, with D unresolved. Trimming shortened V by 0 bases and J by 2 bases, and 4 bases separated the two germline ends. The CDR3 consists of 13 residues. CDR1 KGHSH and CDR2 LQKENI come from the germline V gene. This CDR3 reads CASSPPANTEAFF. DNA of the CDR3: TGTGCCAGCTCACCACCGGCAAACACTGAAGCTTTCTTT.